These T cell receptor beta chains were read from a single sample in a study of T cell clonotyping in hematopoietic cell transplantation. The data were produced by immunoSEQ multiplex PCR, yet TCRdb's version contains in-frame clones alone and is incomplete. The table records fewer than 80,000 clones, 85% to 95% of them present only once. The sample consisted of peripheral blood mononuclear cells. The receptors were sampled from a man aged 50 to 60 in good health. Some clones in this sample may be carry-over from other donors' samples. Each CDR3 is given with its conserved first and last residue. The D gene is left open where the match is weak. Size is omitted from some rows. Given values are once, few, many or a class for expanded clones.

cdr3_length	d_call	clone_size	v_call	j_call	cdr3_aa	cdr3_nt
14	-	-	TRBV9	TRBJ1-1	CASSVGGAGTEAFF	TGTGCCAGCAGCGTAGGGGGGGCAGGGACTGAAGCTTTCTTT
15	-	-	TRBV7-3	TRBJ1-1	CASSLGHGGFAEAFF	TGTGCCAGCAGCTTAGGGCATGGTGGGTTCGCTGAAGCTTTCTTT
13	-	-	TRBV5-8	TRBJ2-3	CASRGKSTDTQYF	TGTGCCAGCCGGGGCAAGAGTACAGATACGCAGTATTTT
14	TRBD2	-	TRBV5-6	TRBJ2-7	CASSPPTSGYEQYF	TGTGCCAGCAGCCCTCCGACTAGCGGCTACGAGCAGTACTTC
12	-	-	TRBV19	TRBJ1-1	CASSSIVSEAFF	TGTGCCAGTAGTAGTATTGTCTCTGAAGCTTTCTTT
18	TRBD2	-	TRBV7-3	TRBJ2-2	CASSLKGLKRGGAGELFF	TGTGCCAGCAGCTTAAAGGGGCTGAAGCGGGGGGGCGCCGGGGAGCTGTTTTTT
16	TRBD1	-	TRBV7-3	TRBJ2-3	CASSPGTAGSTDTQYF	TGTGCCAGCAGCCCAGGGACAGCTGGAAGCACAGATACGCAGTATTTT
15	-	-	TRBV30	TRBJ1-3	CAWTFGRTSGNTIYF	TGTGCCTGGACTTTCGGCAGGACTTCTGGAAACACCATATATTTT
11	-	once	TRBV6-1	TRBJ2-1	CASKVVNEQFF	TGTGCCAGCAAAGTTGTCAATGAGCAGTTCTTC
12	-	once	TRBV7-2	TRBJ2-5	CASSSLKETQYF	TGTGCCAGCAGCTCCCTGAAAGAGACCCAGTACTTC
13	-	-	TRBV6-4	TRBJ2-1	CASSDFVAGEQFF	TGTGCCAGCAGTGATTTCGTAGCCGGGGAGCAGTTCTTC
16	TRBD1	-	TRBV6-6	TRBJ1-6	CASKSRDRGFRSPLHF	TGTGCCAGCAAAAGCCGGGACAGGGGATTTAGATCACCCCTCCACTTT
15	TRBD2	-	TRBV7-2	TRBJ2-3	CASSLAGGPADTQYF	TGTGCCAGCAGCTTAGCGGGAGGGCCTGCAGATACGCAGTATTTT
12	-	-	TRBV28	TRBJ2-2	CASSLNTGELFF	TGTGCCAGCAGTTTGAACACCGGGGAGCTGTTTTTT
14	-	-	TRBV11-2	TRBJ2-2	CASSPQGNTGELFF	TGTGCCAGCAGCCCTCAGGGAAACACCGGGGAGCTGTTTTTT
14	TRBD1	-	TRBV5-1	TRBJ2-7	CASSFRDRGNEQYF	TGCGCCAGCAGTTTCCGGGACAGGGGAAACGAGCAGTACTTC
15	TRBD2	-	TRBV27	TRBJ2-1	CASSPISGMVYEQFF	TGTGCCAGCAGTCCTATTAGCGGGATGGTCTATGAGCAGTTCTTC
13	-	-	TRBV9	TRBJ1-4	CASSGGRGEKLFF	TGTGCCAGCAGCGGGGGGAGGGGTGAAAAACTGTTTTTT
13	-	-	TRBV27	TRBJ1-2	CASSLSGTGGYTF	TGTGCCAGCAGTTTATCGGGGACCGGCGGCTACACCTTC
16	TRBD1	-	TRBV14	TRBJ1-1	CASSHRQGRGNTEAFF	TGTGCCAGCAGCCATCGACAGGGTAGGGGTAACACTGAAGCTTTCTTT
12	-	-	TRBV29-1	TRBJ1-2	CSVTGMDYGYTF	TGCAGCGTTACAGGGATGGACTATGGCTACACCTTC